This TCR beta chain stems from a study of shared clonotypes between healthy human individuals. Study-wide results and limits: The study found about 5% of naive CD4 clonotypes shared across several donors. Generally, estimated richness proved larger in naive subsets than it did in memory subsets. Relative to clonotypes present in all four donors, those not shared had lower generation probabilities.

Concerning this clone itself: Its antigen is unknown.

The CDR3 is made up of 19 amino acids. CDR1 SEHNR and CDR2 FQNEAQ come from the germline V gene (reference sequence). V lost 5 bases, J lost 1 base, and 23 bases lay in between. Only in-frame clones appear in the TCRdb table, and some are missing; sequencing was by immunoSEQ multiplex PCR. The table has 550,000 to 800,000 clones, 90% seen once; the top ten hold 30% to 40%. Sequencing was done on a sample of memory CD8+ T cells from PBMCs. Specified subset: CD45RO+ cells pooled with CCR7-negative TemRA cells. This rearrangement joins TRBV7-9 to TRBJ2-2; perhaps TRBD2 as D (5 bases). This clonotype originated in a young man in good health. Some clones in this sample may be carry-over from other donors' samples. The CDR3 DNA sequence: TGTGCCAGCAGCCACCCGGCAGCCGGGGTCCACCAGAACACCGGGGAGCTGTTTTTT. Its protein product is CASSHPAAGVHQNTGELFF.